Following are 29 T cell receptor beta chains from one sample sequenced in a study of blood T cell repertoires in COVID-19. Sequencing was performed with immunoSEQ multiplex PCR; in TCRdb, only in-frame clones are kept and a portion is missing. The sample yields just over 75,000 clones, roughly 87% seen once. The sequenced material came from peripheral blood. These receptors were taken from an elderly woman with active or convalescent COVID-19.

The V gene is TRBV5-3, the J gene TRBJ2-3, with a weak D call TRBD2 (5 bases). TRBV5-3 is identified as an open reading frame with a role that is uncertain. This CDR3 spans 17 amino acids. Between the trimmed V and J ends, which lost 4 bases and 6 bases, there was a span of 24 bases. The DNA of the CDR3 is TGTGCCAGAAGCGACCATCGGGGAGTCTCAAGTACGGATACGCAGTATTTT. Translated, it gives CARSDHRGVSSTDTQYF.

The CDR3 nucleotides are TGTGCCAGCAGTGGGCTTGTGGACAGTGGTGCTTACGAGCAGTACTTC. Translation: CASSGLVDSGAYEQYF. This chain links TRBV2 with TRBJ2-7; D is possibly TRBD1 (6 bases). Trimming pared 4 bases from V and 4 bases from J, leaving 20 bases between. CDR3 length equals 16 residues. CDR1 is SNHLY, CDR2 FYNNEI, per germline.

The chain uses TRBV5-1 and TRBJ1-1; 9 bases line up with TRBD1. CDR1 is SGHRS and CDR2 is YFSETQ in the germline V gene. J was trimmed by 1 base and V by 7 bases; bases with no gene match: 8. The CDR3 consists of 15 residues. The CDR3 region has the DNA TGCGCCAGCGAAGGGACAGGGATGGGGAACACTGAAGCTTTCTTT. Translated, it gives CASEGTGMGNTEAFF. The entire variable domain, with the rest obtained from reference TRBV5-1 and TRBJ1-1, is as follows: KAGVTQTPRYLIKTRGQQVTLSCSPISGHRSVSWYQQTPGQGLQFLFEYFSETQRNKGNFPGRFSGRQFSNSRSEMNVSTLELGDSALYLCASEGTGMGNTEAFFGQGTRLTVV.

This rearrangement joins TRBV19 to TRBJ2-5; D is perhaps TRBD2 (6 bases). CDR1 and CDR2 from the germline V gene are LNHDA and SQIVND (reference sequence). Trimming removed 3 bases at V and 0 bases at J, with 17 bases between. The CDR3 runs to 17 residues. CDR3 sequence reads: CASSILGLGGNQETQYF. The DNA of the CDR3 is TGTGCCAGTAGTATTCTCGGCTTAGGAGGGAACCAAGAGACCCAGTACTTC.

The V gene is TRBV11-3, the J gene TRBJ1-1, with 7 bases that match TRBD1. The V gene end was trimmed by 6 bases and the J gene end by 3 bases; junction bases not matched to a gene: 10. The CDR3 sequence is 15 residues long. Germline V lookup: CDR1 SGHNT, CDR2 YENEEA. CDR3 nucleotides: TGTGCCAGCAGTTACGGAACAGGGGAGTACACTGAAGCTTTCTTT. This sequence encodes CASSYGTGEYTEAFF.

The chain joins TRBV6-2 or TRBV6-3 to TRBJ2-5; 7 nucleotides align to TRBD1. The V segment lost 4 bases and the J segment 7 bases; nucleotides outside the gene matches: 12. Germline V CDR1 and CDR2: MNHEY, SVGEGT. This CDR3 is 15 amino acids long. The CDR3 is CASSLPGTVHPTQYF. The CDR3 region has the DNA TGTGCCAGCAGTTTACCAGGGACAGTTCATCCGACCCAGTACTTC.

The chain employs TRBV6-5 and TRBJ2-1; D gene ambiguous. Germline-derived CDR1 and CDR2 are MNHEY and SVGAGI. The CDR3 sequence is 12 residues long. V dropped 4 bases and J dropped 10 bases, with 11 bases sitting between them. CDR3 DNA: TGTGCCAGCAGTTTGGCCAGGAACGAGCAGTTCTTC. Translating it yields CASSLARNEQFF.

The chain links TRBV19 to TRBJ2-1; 9 bases line up with TRBD2. The CDR3 has 15 residues. J was trimmed by 7 bases and V by 5 bases; bases with no gene match: 9. Per the germline V gene, CDR1 is LNHDA and CDR2 is SQIVND (reference sequence). CDR3 loop: CASSVPAGGSNEQFF. As DNA, the CDR3 is TGTGCCAGTAGTGTCCCAGCGGGAGGCTCGAATGAGCAGTTCTTC.

The chain couples TRBV3-1 (or the pseudogene TRBV3-2) to TRBJ1-5; D is unresolved. This CDR3 contains 13 residues. V shed 0 bases and J shed 7 bases, with 7 bases lying between them. The germline V gene encodes CDR1 LGHDT and CDR2 YNNKEL (reference sequence). The CDR3 DNA reads TGTGCCAGCAGCCAAGATTCAGGCCAGCCCCAGCATTTT. Translating it yields CASSQDSGQPQHF.

The rearrangement uses TRBV2 and TRBJ1-4, with TRBD1 matching over 9 bases. CDR3 size: 17 residues. The V gene's germline CDR1 is SNHLY and CDR2 FYNNEI. The J segment lost 2 bases and the V segment lost 1 base, leaving 5 bases of the junction unmatched. CDR3 nucleotide sequence: TGTGCCAGCAGTGAAGGACAGGGGGGTCTGACTAATGAAAAACTGTTTTTT. It codes for CASSEGQGGLTNEKLFF.

This CDR3 is CASSKRKTLTTGELFF. The CDR3 DNA follows: TGTGCCAGCAGCAAACGGAAGACTCTTACAACCGGGGAGCTGTTTTTT. The V and J genes are TRBV21-1 and TRBJ2-2; the tabulated D call, TRBD2, remains unverified against the DNA. TRBV21-1 is annotated as a pseudogene. The CDR3 extends over 16 amino acids.

This clone occurred once. V gene TRBV27 combines with J gene TRBJ2-1; 7 bases align to TRBD2. The CDR3 is 13 residues long. Trimming cost V 2 bases and J 5 bases; bases outside gene matches: 0. CDR1 MNHEY and CDR2 SMNVEV come from the germline V gene (reference sequence). CDR3 sequence reads: CASSLSGDNEQFF. CDR3 nucleotides: TGTGCCAGCAGTTTAAGCGGGGACAATGAGCAGTTCTTC.

With respect to this clone: The same CDR3 arises from other DNA sequences in this sample as well. V gene TRBV14 combines with J gene TRBJ2-7; the match to TRBD2 covers 15 bases. In germline, CDR1 is SGHDN, CDR2 FVKESK. The CDR3 is 14 amino acids. J was trimmed by 6 bases and V by 4 bases; bases with no gene match: 1. In nucleotides, the CDR3 is TGTGCCAGCAGCCGGGGACTAGCGGGAGGCGAGCAGTACTTC. It encodes CASSRGLAGGEQYF.

This clone appeared once. The J gene is TRBJ1-6, the V gene TRBV6-6; 7 bases are shared with TRBD1. Per the germline V gene, CDR1 is MNHNY and CDR2 is SVGAGI (reference sequence). Trimming removed 2 bases from V and 10 bases from J; junction bases left unmatched: 11. The CDR3 loop spans 16 amino acids. CDR3 loop: CASSYPDRLGGSPLHF. In DNA, the CDR3 is TGTGCCAGCAGTTACCCGGACAGGTTAGGAGGATCACCCCTCCACTTT.

This rearrangement joins TRBV28 to TRBJ2-7; no firm D call. CDR1 MDHEN and CDR2 SYDVKM come from the germline V gene. The length of the CDR3 is 10 residues. Trimming removed 4 bases at V and 5 bases at J, with 3 bases between. The CDR3 loop is CASSSDEQYF. The CDR3 region has the DNA TGTGCCAGCAGTTCGGACGAGCAGTACTTC.

V is TRBV7-8 and J is TRBJ2-1; TRBD1 agrees at 7 bases. This CDR3 contains 15 residues. V trimming: 5 bases; J trimming: 4 bases; junction bases outside the gene matches: 8. Germline V gene data show CDR1 as SGHVS and CDR2 as FQNEAQ. The CDR3 protein is CASSLQGTAYNEQFF. The CDR3 region has the DNA TGTGCCAGCAGCCTACAAGGGACAGCTTACAATGAGCAGTTCTTC.

This clone was found a few times. This chain joins TRBV7-2 and TRBJ1-6, with D possibly matching TRBD1 (6 bases). There are 15 residues in the CDR3. Trimming cost V 5 bases and J 6 bases, with 14 bases left between them. Germline assignment: CDR1 SGHTA and CDR2 FQGNSA. The DNA for the CDR3 is TGTGCCAGCAGCAAGGAACAGGGTTTTAATTCACCCCTCCACTTT. This sequence encodes CASSKEQGFNSPLHF.

This chain links TRBV3-1 (or the pseudogene TRBV3-2) with TRBJ1-5; 8 nucleotides match TRBD1. The CDR3 runs to 14 residues. The V segment lost 5 bases and the J segment 2 bases; nucleotides outside the gene matches: 2. Germline CDR1 LGHDT, CDR2 YNNKEL (reference sequence). The CDR3 sequence is CASSYRGGNQPQHF. The CDR3 nucleotides are TGTGCCAGCAGCTACAGGGGGGGCAATCAGCCCCAGCATTTT.

This clone was observed a single time. This chain joins TRBV11-2 and TRBJ2-5; TRBD1 aligns across 7 bases. This CDR3 spans 14 amino acids. The junction had 4 bases not matched to a gene; V was cut back by 1 base and J by 5 bases. Germline-derived CDR1 and CDR2 are SGHAT and FQNNGV. In DNA form, the CDR3 reads TGTGCCAGCAGCTTAGGCACAGGGGAGGAGACCCAGTACTTC. Protein product: CASSLGTGEETQYF. Using reference TRBV11-2 and TRBJ2-5 for the parts outside the CDR3, the full variable domain is EAGVAQSPRYKIIEKRQSVAFWCNPISGHATLYWYQQILGQGPKLLIQFQNNGVVDDSQLPKDRFSAERLKGVDSTLKIQPAKLEDSAVYLCASSLGTGEETQYFGPGTRLLVL.

The V gene is TRBV5-1, the J gene TRBJ2-1; perhaps TRBD2 as D (5 bases). The CDR3 totals 14 residues. From germline, CDR1 is SGHRS and CDR2 YFSETQ. The V end lost 7 bases, the J end lost 7 bases, and 18 bases lay between the germline ends. The CDR3 DNA reads TGCGCCAGCGGATCTGTTACTAGTATGAATGAGCAGTTCTTC. This codes for CASGSVTSMNEQFF.

The chain links TRBV7-2 to TRBJ2-3; no clear D gene. The length of the CDR3 is 14 residues. V gave up 1 base and J gave up 0 bases, with 5 bases separating them. Germline V gene lookup returns CDR1 SGHTA and CDR2 FQGNSA. The DNA for the CDR3 is TGTGCCAGCAGCTTAGTAGCCAGCACAGATACGCAGTATTTT. It is translated as CASSLVASTDTQYF.

This clone showed up just a few times. In DNA, the CDR3 is TGCGCCAGCAGCTTTGGGACAGGGACAGATACGCAGTATTTT. It translates to CASSFGTGTDTQYF. The rearrangement joins TRBV5-1 to TRBJ2-3; TRBD1 matches 9 bases. This CDR3 comprises 14 residues. Trimming cost V 2 bases and J 3 bases; bases outside gene matches: 1. CDR1 SGHRS and CDR2 YFSETQ come from the germline V gene. Combining the CDR3 with reference TRBV5-1 and TRBJ2-3 gives the whole variable domain KAGVTQTPRYLIKTRGQQVTLSCSPISGHRSVSWYQQTPGQGLQFLFEYFSETQRNKGNFPGRFSGRQFSNSRSEMNVSTLELGDSALYLCASSFGTGTDTQYFGPGTRLTVL.

The V call is TRBV2, the J call TRBJ2-1; 12 nucleotides agree with TRBD2. V shed 7 bases and J 12 bases; nucleotides not matched to a gene: 13. The CDR3 extends over 15 amino acids. Germline CDR1 and CDR2: SNHLY and FYNNEI. The CDR3 nucleotides are TGTGCCAGCACGACACTAGCGGGGGGCATTTTCGGGCAGTTCTTC. Its translation: CASTTLAGGIFGQFF.

The genes are TRBV9 and TRBJ2-2; possibly TRBD2 for D (6 bases). Trimming shortened V by 0 bases and J by 3 bases, and 9 bases separated the two germline ends. In germline, CDR1 is SGDLS, CDR2 YYNGEE. This CDR3 is 15 amino acids long. As DNA, the CDR3 is TGTGCCAGCAGCGTAGTCTGGGACTACACCGGGGAGCTGTTTTTT. It codes for CASSVVWDYTGELFF.

This chain uses TRBV18 with TRBJ1-2; D not certain. The length of the CDR3 is 14 residues. Germline CDR1 and CDR2: KGHSH and LQKENI. Trimming stripped 5 bases from V and 2 bases from J, with 12 bases between. The CDR3 region has the DNA TGTGCCAGCTCATCCCGGACTGAAAACTATGGCTACACCTTC. Translated: CASSSRTENYGYTF.

The chain recombines TRBV7-3 with TRBJ1-2; D perhaps matches TRBD1 (5 bases). V was shortened by 4 bases and J by 8 bases, with 14 bases between the two germline ends. Germline V gives CDR1 SGHTA, CDR2 FQGTGA. CDR3 size: 13 residues. The CDR3 DNA follows: TGTGCCAGCAGCTACGACAGCGCTGGGGGCTACACCTTC. Protein sequence: CASSYDSAGGYTF.

The rearrangement uses TRBV28 and TRBJ1-1, with a tentative D call TRBD1 (6 bases). This CDR3 contains 16 residues. Germline V gives CDR1 MDHEN, CDR2 SYDVKM. Trimming left V 1 base short and J 4 bases short, with 16 bases between. The CDR3 here is CASSLFRGALGTEAFF. Here the CDR3 DNA reads TGTGCCAGCAGTTTATTCCGGGGGGCGTTGGGCACTGAAGCTTTCTTT.

The chain combines TRBV3-1 (or the pseudogene TRBV3-2) with TRBJ2-1; TRBD2 might be the D (5 bases). The CDR3 sequence is 16 residues long. Trimming shortened V by 0 bases and J by 5 bases, and 14 bases separated the two germline ends. Germline V gene lookup returns CDR1 LGHDT and CDR2 YNNKEL (reference sequence). CDR3 residues: CASSQDPGSRNNEQFF. CDR3 bases: TGTGCCAGCAGCCAAGATCCTGGGAGCAGAAACAATGAGCAGTTCTTC.

This chain links TRBV29-1 with TRBJ2-7, with TRBD1 identical over 7 bases. CDR3 length: 13 amino acids. J lost 3 bases, V lost 5 bases, and 7 bases had no gene match. Looked up from germline, CDR1 is SQVTM and CDR2 is ANQGSEA. The chain's CDR3 is CSVQWDRNYEQYF. The CDR3 coding sequence is TGCAGCGTTCAGTGGGACAGAAACTACGAGCAGTACTTC.